This paragraph reports one TCR beta chain. Its antigen is unknown. V lost 2 bases to trimming and J lost 4 bases; unmatched junction nucleotides: 2. The CDR3 has 14 amino acids. The V gene's germline CDR1 is KGHSH and CDR2 LQKENI. Generated by immunoSEQ multiplex PCR, the TCRdb table keeps only in-frame clones and is missing some. Here the sample spans tens of thousands of clones, more than 65% being singletons. These data belong to a study of memory CD4+ T cells and cytomegalovirus serostatus. General study results and limits: Each of 65 to 75 CMV-associated TCRbeta sequences occurred in one to five individuals. Suggested: most of the CMV-linked TCR signature lies in CD4+ memory cells.

Single viable CD3+CD4+CD8-CD45RO+ cells were sorted as the memory CD4+ T cells. After thawing, CD4+ T cells were positively selected. The receptor comes from an adult in good health and CMV-seronegative. Some clones in this sample may be carry-over from other donors' samples. Sequencing was done on a sample of memory CD4+ T cells from blood. The chain combines TRBV18 with TRBJ2-5, with 9 bases matching TRBD2. The CDR3 DNA reads TGTGCCAGCTCACCAAGAGCGGGAGGAGAGACCCAGTACTTC. Translating it yields CASSPRAGGETQYF.